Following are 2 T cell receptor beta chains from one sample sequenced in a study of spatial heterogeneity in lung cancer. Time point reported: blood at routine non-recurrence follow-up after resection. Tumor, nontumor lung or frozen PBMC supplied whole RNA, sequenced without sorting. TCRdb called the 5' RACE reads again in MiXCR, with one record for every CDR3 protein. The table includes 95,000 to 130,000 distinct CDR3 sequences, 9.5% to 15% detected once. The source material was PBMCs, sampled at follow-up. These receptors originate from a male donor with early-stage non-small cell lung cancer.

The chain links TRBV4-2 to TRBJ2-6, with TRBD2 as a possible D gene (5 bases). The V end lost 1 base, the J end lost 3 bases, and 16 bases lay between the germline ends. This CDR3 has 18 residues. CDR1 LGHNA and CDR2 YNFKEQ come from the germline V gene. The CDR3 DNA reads TGTGCCAGCAGCCAAGTGGGGTACCCCGCGGGTGGGGCCAACGTCCTGACTTTC. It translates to CASSQVGYPAGGANVLTF.

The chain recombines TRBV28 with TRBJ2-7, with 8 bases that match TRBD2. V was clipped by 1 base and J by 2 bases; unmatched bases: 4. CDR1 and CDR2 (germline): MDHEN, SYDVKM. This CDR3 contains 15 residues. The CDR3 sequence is CASSLFGGATYEQYF. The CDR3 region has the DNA TGTGCCAGCAGTTTATTCGGGGGGGCTACCTACGAGCAGTACTTC.